This TCR beta chain was recovered during a study of T cell repertoires in cytomegalovirus infection. In the study overall: Public TCR beta signatures marked donors with CMV infection and the matching HLA.

In the case of this clonotype: The target antigen is unknown.

Each CDR3 protein gets one entry after TCRdb re-called the reads with MiXCR. The data hold hundreds of thousands of distinct CDR3 sequences, with 40% to 50% observed a single time. Germline V gene data show CDR1 as SGHVT and CDR2 as SQSDAQ. The length of the CDR3 is 13 residues. J lost 2 bases, V lost 10 bases, and 7 bases had no gene match. This receptor was obtained from a human donor in good health (CMV status not recorded). Some clones in this sample may be carry-over from other donors' samples. This rearrangement joins TRBV7-4 to TRBJ2-5, with TRBD1 matching 7 bases. This sample comprised cultured PBMCs, obtained from culture after CMV antigen stimulation. CDR3 residues: CATHRGQQETQYF. In DNA, the CDR3 is TGTGCCACCCACAGGGGACAACAAGAGACCCAGTACTTC.